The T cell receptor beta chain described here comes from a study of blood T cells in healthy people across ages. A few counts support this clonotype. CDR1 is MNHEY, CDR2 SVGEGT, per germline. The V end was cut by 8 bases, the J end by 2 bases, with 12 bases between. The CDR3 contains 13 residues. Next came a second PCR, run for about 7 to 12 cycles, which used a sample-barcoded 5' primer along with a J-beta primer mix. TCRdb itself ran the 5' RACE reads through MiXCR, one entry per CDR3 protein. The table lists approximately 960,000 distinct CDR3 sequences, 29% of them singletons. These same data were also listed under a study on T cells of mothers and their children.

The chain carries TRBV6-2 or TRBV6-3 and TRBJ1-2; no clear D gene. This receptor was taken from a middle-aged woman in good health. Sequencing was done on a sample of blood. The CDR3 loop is CASYHEQNYGYTF. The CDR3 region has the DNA TGTGCCAGCTATCATGAGCAGAACTATGGCTACACCTTC.